This T cell receptor (beta chain) was identified in a study of cytomegalovirus exposure and HLA in healthy donors. This clone was seen just once. Its specificity is unknown. The PCR ran on 60 Vbeta and 13 Jbeta primers. The assay was immunoSEQ multiplex PCR, and TCRdb's table has in-frame clones only and misses some. The sample lists about 130,000 clones, about 74% occurring once. Study-wide findings and caveats: TRBV6-2, TRBV6-3 and other indistinguishable V segments were excluded. Later on, an analysis tied 15,000 to 20,000 TCR beta sequences to HLA alleles at 0.05 false discovery rate.

Trimming cost V 5 bases and J 1 base; bases outside gene matches: 12. CDR3 size: 18 residues. Germline-derived CDR1 and CDR2 are SGHAT and FQNNGV. This clonotype was sampled from a man in his forties or fifties in good health and CMV-seropositive. The chain recombines TRBV11-2 with TRBJ2-1; TRBD2 matches at 9 bases. The sample taken for sequencing was PBMCs. The CDR3 sequence: CASSPHLGLAGSYNEQFF. The DNA of the CDR3 is TGTGCCAGCAGCCCTCATTTGGGACTAGCTGGATCCTACAATGAGCAGTTCTTC.